This T cell receptor beta chain derives from a study of shared clonotypes between healthy human individuals. The study, taken as a whole, reports: Naive subsets tended to show greater estimated richness than memory subsets. For naive CD4 cells, 4% to 6% of clonotypes were shared across a few donors.

Clones were sequenced by immunoSEQ multiplex PCR, and TCRdb holds only the in-frame ones, with some missing. The sample lists hundreds of thousands of clones, approximately 95% occurring once. Trimming removed 0 bases from V and 15 bases from J, with 31 bases in between. CDR1 is SGHRS, CDR2 YFSETQ, per germline. The length of the CDR3 is 18 residues. About this clone itself: Its specificity is not known.

The clonotype originates from a woman in her 30s in good health. V usage is TRBV5-1 and J usage is TRBJ2-1; no reliable D call. The sequencing sample was made of naive CD4+ T cells sorted from blood. This sample's subset: CD45RA+ positively selected. In DNA form, the CDR3 reads TGCGCCAGCAGCTTGGGGAGAGACACGGTGTTCTCGACTGGTAAACTGTTCTTC. It is translated as CASSLGRDTVFSTGKLFF. The full variable domain, rest sourced from reference TRBV5-1 and TRBJ2-1, is KAGVTQTPRYLIKTRGQQVTLSCSPISGHRSVSWYQQTPGQGLQFLFEYFSETQRNKGNFPGRFSGRQFSNSRSEMNVSTLELGDSALYLCASSLGRDTVFSTGKLFFGPGTRLTVL.